These 4 T cell receptor beta chains were sequenced from one sample in a study of blood T cell repertoires in COVID-19. Data came from immunoSEQ multiplex PCR; TCRdb stores just in-frame clones and leaves some out. The sample lists hundreds of thousands of clones, roughly 88% occurring once. Sequencing was carried out using PBMCs or T cells enriched from blood (not recorded which). These receptors originate from a woman in her twenties or thirties who had recovered from COVID-19.

The V call is TRBV24-1, the J call TRBJ2-7, with TRBD2 as a possible D gene (5 bases). The germline gives CDR1 KGHDR, CDR2 SFDVKD. V was trimmed by 5 bases and J by 6 bases, leaving 13 bases between them. This CDR3 comprises 13 residues. Written as DNA, the CDR3 is TGTGCCACCAGTGCCCCGGGATCTGGCGAGCAGTACTTC. Its protein is CATSAPGSGEQYF.

This rearrangement joins TRBV3-1 (or the pseudogene TRBV3-2) to TRBJ1-6; TRBD1 matches at 9 bases. Germline trimming cut 4 bases from V and 3 bases from J; bases unmatched to any gene: 4. The CDR3 length is 16 residues. Germline V gives CDR1 LGHDT, CDR2 YNNKEL (reference sequence). The CDR3 reads CASSPQTGGYNSPLHF. The CDR3 nucleotides are TGTGCCAGCAGCCCTCAGACAGGGGGCTATAATTCACCCCTCCACTTT.

The chain has TRBV6-5 and TRBJ1-6; D is unresolved. The CDR3 is made up of 13 amino acids. V dropped 9 bases and J dropped 7 bases, with 13 bases sitting between them. Germline CDR1 and CDR2: MNHEY and SVGAGI. CDR3 amino acids: CASISQANSPLHF. CDR3 coding DNA: TGTGCCAGTATAAGCCAAGCAAATTCACCCCTCCACTTT.

This chain joins TRBV27 and TRBJ2-2; D gene uncertain. The germline gives CDR1 MNHEY, CDR2 SMNVEV (reference sequence). Trimming removed 5 bases at V and 6 bases at J, with 7 bases between. The CDR3 runs to 12 residues. The CDR3 coding sequence is TGTGCCAGCAGTATCTTTCCCGGGGAGCTGTTTTTT. Translation: CASSIFPGELFF.